A selection of T cell receptor beta chains follows, all from one sample in a study of blood T cell repertoires in COVID-19. Assay: immunoSEQ multiplex PCR; the TCRdb copy retains only in-frame clones and omits some. The sample holds under 95,000 clones; about 80% are singletons and the top ten take around 5.8%. The sample comprised peripheral blood. These receptors came from a man aged 45-65 years with active or convalescent COVID-19. Each CDR3 is given with its conserved first and last residue. D genes are given only for firm matches. Clone size is not always given. Where it is, it says once, few, many or a class for expanded clones.

j_gene: TRBJ2-5
abundance: .
v_gene: TRBV29-1
len: 13
d_gene: .
CDR3nt: TGCAGCGTTCGCCAACAGGCTCAAGAGACCCAGTACTTC
CDR3aa: CSVRQQAQETQYF

j_gene: TRBJ1-2
abundance: .
v_gene: TRBV28
len: 12
d_gene: .
CDR3nt: TGTGCCAGCAGTTTCCGCGCCCCGGGCTACACCTTC
CDR3aa: CASSFRAPGYTF

j_gene: TRBJ2-5
abundance: .
v_gene: TRBV3-1/TRBV3-2
len: 16
d_gene: TRBD2
CDR3nt: TGTGCCAGCAGCCAAGAACAGCGGGGGGGCCTGGAGACCCAGTACTTC
CDR3aa: CASSQEQRGGLETQYF

j_gene: TRBJ2-7
abundance: few
v_gene: TRBV7-2
len: 14
d_gene: .
CDR3nt: TGTGCCAGCAGCTTAGGTGGGGCCTCCTACGAGCAGTACTTC
CDR3aa: CASSLGGASYEQYF

j_gene: TRBJ2-7
abundance: .
v_gene: TRBV27
len: 13
d_gene: .
CDR3nt: TGTGCCAGCAGTTCCCGAGGTGGCTACGAGCAGTACTTC
CDR3aa: CASSSRGGYEQYF

j_gene: TRBJ1-3
abundance: few
v_gene: TRBV27
len: 15
d_gene: TRBD1
CDR3nt: TGTGCCAGCAGTATCCAGGGGGACACTGGAAACACCATATATTTT
CDR3aa: CASSIQGDTGNTIYF

j_gene: TRBJ2-5
abundance: .
v_gene: TRBV5-1
len: 15
d_gene: TRBD2
CDR3nt: TGCGCCAGCAGCCTCGGGGGGGTGAAACAAGAGACCCAGTACTTC
CDR3aa: CASSLGGVKQETQYF

j_gene: TRBJ2-5
abundance: .
v_gene: TRBV5-4
len: 15
d_gene: TRBD2
CDR3nt: TGTGCCAGCAGCGCACCTAGCGGGGATCGCGAGACCCAGTACTTC
CDR3aa: CASSAPSGDRETQYF

j_gene: TRBJ1-1
abundance: few
v_gene: TRBV12-5
len: 12
d_gene: .
CDR3nt: TGTGCTAGTGGCCCCGACAGTACTGAAGCTTTCTTT
CDR3aa: CASGPDSTEAFF

j_gene: TRBJ2-4
abundance: .
v_gene: TRBV13
len: 14
d_gene: .
CDR3nt: TGTGCCAGCAGCCCCGAGGGGGACAAAAACATTCAGTACTTC
CDR3aa: CASSPEGDKNIQYF

j_gene: TRBJ1-1
abundance: .
v_gene: TRBV5-1
len: 14
d_gene: .
CDR3nt: TGCGCCAGCAGCCCGGCCCAGGGATCCATTGAAGCTTTCTTT
CDR3aa: CASSPAQGSIEAFF

j_gene: TRBJ1-1
abundance: .
v_gene: TRBV5-4
len: 15
d_gene: .
CDR3nt: TGTGCCAGCAGCTTCCAGACAGGTGCGGGCACTGAAGCTTTCTTT
CDR3aa: CASSFQTGAGTEAFF

j_gene: TRBJ2-3
abundance: .
v_gene: TRBV15
len: 13
d_gene: .
CDR3nt: TGTGCCACCAGCAGAGATCCCGCAGATACGCAGTATTTT
CDR3aa: CATSRDPADTQYF

j_gene: TRBJ2-2
abundance: .
v_gene: TRBV4-3
len: 15
d_gene: .
CDR3nt: TGCGCCAGCAGCCAACGACAGTCGAACACCGGGGAGCTGTTTTTT
CDR3aa: CASSQRQSNTGELFF

j_gene: TRBJ2-2
abundance: .
v_gene: TRBV19
len: 15
d_gene: TRBD1
CDR3nt: TGTGCCAGTAGTATGACAGGGAGGAACACCGGGGAGCTGTTTTTT
CDR3aa: CASSMTGRNTGELFF

j_gene: TRBJ1-1
abundance: .
v_gene: TRBV18
len: 16
d_gene: .
CDR3nt: TGTGCCAGCTCACCAACTACCGGGGTGGGCAACACTGAAGCTTTCTTT
CDR3aa: CASSPTTGVGNTEAFF

j_gene: TRBJ2-1
abundance: .
v_gene: TRBV20-1
len: 13
d_gene: .
CDR3nt: TGCAGTGCTAGTGCATCCCAGCAGGATGAGCAGTTCTTC
CDR3aa: CSASASQQDEQFF

j_gene: TRBJ2-5
abundance: few
v_gene: TRBV7-9
len: 17
d_gene: TRBD2
CDR3nt: TGTGCCAGCAGCTTAGCCCTTCCTAGCGGGGGGGCTGGGACCCAGTACTTC
CDR3aa: CASSLALPSGGAGTQYF

j_gene: TRBJ2-3
abundance: .
v_gene: TRBV5-1
len: 14
d_gene: TRBD1
CDR3nt: TGCGCCAGCAGCTTGGGGACAGGTCGTGATACGCAGTATTTT
CDR3aa: CASSLGTGRDTQYF

j_gene: TRBJ2-1
abundance: .
v_gene: TRBV7-2
len: 16
d_gene: TRBD2
CDR3nt: TGTGCCAGCAGCTCCGTAGCGGGGGGATCGTACAATGAGCAGTTCTTC
CDR3aa: CASSSVAGGSYNEQFF

j_gene: TRBJ2-5
abundance: .
v_gene: TRBV11-1
len: 15
d_gene: .
CDR3nt: TGTGCCAGCAGCTTAACACCATGGGGGGAAGAGACCCAGTACTTC
CDR3aa: CASSLTPWGEETQYF

j_gene: TRBJ2-3
abundance: .
v_gene: TRBV28
len: 14
d_gene: .
CDR3nt: TGTGCCAGCAATATCCCCACCCCCGCGGGTACGCAGTATTTT
CDR3aa: CASNIPTPAGTQYF

j_gene: TRBJ2-5
abundance: .
v_gene: TRBV11-3
len: 15
d_gene: TRBD1
CDR3nt: TGTGCCAGCAGCTTCTCCGGGACAGGGGGAGAGACCCAGTACTTC
CDR3aa: CASSFSGTGGETQYF

j_gene: TRBJ1-4
abundance: few
v_gene: TRBV3-1/TRBV3-2
len: 14
d_gene: TRBD1
CDR3nt: TGTGCCAGCAGCCGGACAGGAAGGGATGAAAAACTGTTTTTT
CDR3aa: CASSRTGRDEKLFF

j_gene: TRBJ2-7
abundance: .
v_gene: TRBV5-4
len: 15
d_gene: TRBD2
CDR3nt: TGTGCCAGCAGTGATGGGACTAGCGGCTCCTACGAGCAGTACTTC
CDR3aa: CASSDGTSGSYEQYF

j_gene: TRBJ1-1
abundance: .
v_gene: TRBV20-1
len: 13
d_gene: .
CDR3nt: TGCAGTGCTAGTAACACAGGGAACACTGAAGCTTTCTTT
CDR3aa: CSASNTGNTEAFF

j_gene: TRBJ2-3
abundance: .
v_gene: TRBV6-5
len: 15
d_gene: TRBD2
CDR3nt: TGTGCCAGCACCTCCTGGGGCGGGGGGGAGGATACGCAGTATTTT
CDR3aa: CASTSWGGGEDTQYF

j_gene: TRBJ2-5
abundance: .
v_gene: TRBV6-6
len: 13
d_gene: .
CDR3nt: TGTGCCAGCAGTTATACCGGGGGTGGCCCCCAGTACTTC
CDR3aa: CASSYTGGGPQYF

j_gene: TRBJ1-1
abundance: few
v_gene: TRBV7-2
len: 13
d_gene: .
CDR3nt: TGTGCCAGCAGCTTAACTTCGAGGACTGAAGCTTTCTTT
CDR3aa: CASSLTSRTEAFF

j_gene: TRBJ2-3
abundance: .
v_gene: TRBV2
len: 15
d_gene: TRBD1
CDR3nt: TGTGCCAGCAACGTTGGAACAGGGGGCCCAGATACGCAGTATTTT
CDR3aa: CASNVGTGGPDTQYF

j_gene: TRBJ2-5
abundance: few
v_gene: TRBV6-6
len: 13
d_gene: .
CDR3nt: TGTGCCAGCAGCCCAATATTGAGAGAGACCCAGTACTTC
CDR3aa: CASSPILRETQYF

j_gene: TRBJ2-7
abundance: .
v_gene: TRBV19
len: 13
d_gene: .
CDR3nt: TGTGCCAGTAGTGCCCCCAAGACTCACGAGCAGTACTTC
CDR3aa: CASSAPKTHEQYF

j_gene: TRBJ2-3
abundance: .
v_gene: TRBV19
len: 14
d_gene: .
CDR3nt: TGTGCCAGTAGCCTAACTAAAATCACAGATACGCAGTATTTT
CDR3aa: CASSLTKITDTQYF

j_gene: TRBJ1-5
abundance: once
v_gene: TRBV15
len: 15
d_gene: TRBD1
CDR3nt: TGTGCCACCAGCAGAGATAGGGCAGGGGGACGGCCCCAGCATTTT
CDR3aa: CATSRDRAGGRPQHF

j_gene: TRBJ1-2
abundance: medium-sized
v_gene: TRBV6-5
len: 13
d_gene: .
CDR3nt: TGTGCCAGCAGCTGGGGCAGGGGCTATGGCTACACCTTC
CDR3aa: CASSWGRGYGYTF

j_gene: TRBJ2-2
abundance: .
v_gene: TRBV6-5
len: 14
d_gene: .
CDR3nt: TGTGCCAGCAGTTGGGGAGTCAGCACCGGGGAGCTGTTTTTT
CDR3aa: CASSWGVSTGELFF

j_gene: TRBJ1-2
abundance: .
v_gene: TRBV2
len: 14
d_gene: TRBD1
CDR3nt: TGTGCCAGCAGTCGGGACAGTCGCGCCATGGGCTACACCTTC
CDR3aa: CASSRDSRAMGYTF

j_gene: TRBJ2-2
abundance: .
v_gene: TRBV27
len: 13
d_gene: TRBD1
CDR3nt: TGTGCCACCAGGTACAGGGGATCGGGGGAGCTGTTTTTT
CDR3aa: CATRYRGSGELFF

j_gene: TRBJ2-2
abundance: .
v_gene: TRBV21-1
len: 17
d_gene: .
CDR3nt: TGTGCCAGTCGTGAAAGTGACAGGGGGCGCGAGGATGGGGAGCTGTTTTTT
CDR3aa: CASRESDRGREDGELFF

j_gene: TRBJ2-1
abundance: .
v_gene: TRBV15
len: 14
d_gene: TRBD1
CDR3nt: TGTGCCACCAGCAGAGATGGGACAGGGGCAGAGCAGTTCTTC
CDR3aa: CATSRDGTGAEQFF

j_gene: TRBJ2-7
abundance: .
v_gene: TRBV19
len: 14
d_gene: .
CDR3nt: TGTGCCAGTAGCCTTACCGGGACAACCTACGAGCAGTACTTC
CDR3aa: CASSLTGTTYEQYF

j_gene: TRBJ1-3
abundance: .
v_gene: TRBV18
len: 15
d_gene: .
CDR3nt: TGTGCCAGCTCACCGGCGGGTCGAAGTTTAAACACCATATATTTT
CDR3aa: CASSPAGRSLNTIYF

j_gene: TRBJ2-5
abundance: once
v_gene: TRBV12-3/TRBV12-4
len: 13
d_gene: .
CDR3nt: TGTGCCAGCAGTGAAGACAGCGAAGTGGCCCAGTACTTC
CDR3aa: CASSEDSEVAQYF

j_gene: TRBJ2-3
abundance: .
v_gene: TRBV2
len: 14
d_gene: TRBD1
CDR3nt: TGTGCCAGCAGGCGGGACAGGGGGCAAGATACGCAGTATTTT
CDR3aa: CASRRDRGQDTQYF

j_gene: TRBJ1-1
abundance: .
v_gene: TRBV2
len: 13
d_gene: TRBD1
CDR3nt: TGTGCCAGCAGTGTCGGACAGGGGATCGGAGCTTTCTTT
CDR3aa: CASSVGQGIGAFF